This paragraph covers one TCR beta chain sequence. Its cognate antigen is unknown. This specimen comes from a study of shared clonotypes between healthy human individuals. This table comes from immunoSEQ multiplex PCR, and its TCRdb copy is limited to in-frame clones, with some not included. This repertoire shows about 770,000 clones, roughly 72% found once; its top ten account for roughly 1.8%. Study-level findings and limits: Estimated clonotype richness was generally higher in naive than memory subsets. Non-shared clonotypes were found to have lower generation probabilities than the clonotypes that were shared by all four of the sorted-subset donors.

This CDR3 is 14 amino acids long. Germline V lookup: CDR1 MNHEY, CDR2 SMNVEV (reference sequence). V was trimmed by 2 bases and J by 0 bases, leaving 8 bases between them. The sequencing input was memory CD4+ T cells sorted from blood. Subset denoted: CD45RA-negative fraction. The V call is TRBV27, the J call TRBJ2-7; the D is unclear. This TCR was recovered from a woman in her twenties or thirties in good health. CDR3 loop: CASSLAQSSYEQYF. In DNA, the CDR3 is TGTGCCAGCAGTTTAGCACAAAGCTCCTACGAGCAGTACTTC.